This T cell receptor beta chain comes out of a study of T cell changes during pregnancy in multiple sclerosis (dated by TCRdb to the late 2010s). The study in broad terms: The study examined how the T cell repertoire changed over the course of pregnancy in women with multiple sclerosis.

The trim is 2 bases for V and 1 base for J, with a gap of 5 bases between the germline ends. CDR1 and CDR2 are read off the germline V gene as MNHNS and SASEGT. The CDR3 sequence holds 13 residues, the cysteine and phenylalanine included. Here the CDR3 DNA is all that survives: 39 bases in frame from base 1. Libraries were made using the immunoSEQ multiplex PCR assay. Held by TCRdb, this immuneACCESS table contains in-frame sequences only and omits some clones. Under half of the omission traces to an unresolved V gene where checked; the cause of the rest is unknown. For this sample the table gives 65,000 to 90,000 clones, of which over 80% were detected only once. The top ten clonotypes cover about 3.8% of the sample. With regard to this clone: Its antigen is not yet known. Base quality data are lacking; no much larger clone is found one base away.

The sample consisted of PBMCs, taken in the first trimester of pregnancy. The chain employs TRBV6-1 and TRBJ1-1, with the identity of the D gene unclear. The sequence was collected from a female donor in good health, serving as a control in a pregnancy study. Some clones in this sample may be carry-over from other donors' samples. The CDR3 has the sequence CASSEQANTEAFF. The nucleotides read TGTGCCAGCAGTGAACAGGCGAACACTGAAGCTTTCTTT.